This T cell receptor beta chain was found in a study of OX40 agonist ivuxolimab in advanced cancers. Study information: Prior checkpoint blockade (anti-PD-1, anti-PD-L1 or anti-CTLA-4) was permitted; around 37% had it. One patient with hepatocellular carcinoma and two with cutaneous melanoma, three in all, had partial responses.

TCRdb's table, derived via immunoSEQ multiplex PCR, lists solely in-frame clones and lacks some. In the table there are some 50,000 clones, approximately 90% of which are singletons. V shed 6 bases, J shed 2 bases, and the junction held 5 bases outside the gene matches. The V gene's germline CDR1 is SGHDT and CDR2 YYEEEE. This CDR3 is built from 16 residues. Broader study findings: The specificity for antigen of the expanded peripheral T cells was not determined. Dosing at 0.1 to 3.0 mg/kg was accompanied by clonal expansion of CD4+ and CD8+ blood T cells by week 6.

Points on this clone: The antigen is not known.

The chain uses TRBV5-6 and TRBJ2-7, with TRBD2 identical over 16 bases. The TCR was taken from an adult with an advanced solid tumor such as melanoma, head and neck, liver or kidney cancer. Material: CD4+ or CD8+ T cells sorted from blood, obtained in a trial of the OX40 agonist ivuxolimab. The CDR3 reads CASKGLAGGPTYEQYF. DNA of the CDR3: TGTGCCAGCAAGGGACTAGCGGGGGGGCCCACCTACGAGCAGTACTTC.